The sequence of this T cell receptor beta chain was determined in a study of blood T cell repertoires in COVID-19. Background on the study: Sites in the United States, Italy and Spain provided acute and convalescent COVID-19 samples. T cells, B-cell-depleted T cells, or PBMCs provided the cDNA or gDNA that served as material.

One Seattle source followed patients from active infection through their disease course. This CDR3 has 19 residues. CDR1 and CDR2 from the germline V gene are SGHAT and FQNNGV. Trimming shortened V by 0 bases and J by 4 bases, and 22 bases separated the two germline ends. As originally analysed: It was from reference gene primer amplification that nucleated cell counts were estimated. Produced via immunoSEQ multiplex PCR; TCRdb's table is partial and in-frame only. That table is the source of V, J and clone size, and D and trimming were worked out from the DNA. The table lists over 450,000 clones, around nine tenths of them singletons, with roughly 7.4% in the top ten.

This clonotype originated in a woman aged 45 to 65 with COVID-19, enrolled during active disease. Sequencing used peripheral blood. The chain is built from TRBV11-2 and TRBJ2-1, with TRBD2 as a possible D gene (5 bases). CDR3 residues: CASSLDPPRVLSPYNEQFF. CDR3 DNA: TGTGCCAGCAGCTTAGATCCCCCGCGGGTCCTATCTCCGTACAATGAGCAGTTCTTC.